The subject of this entry is one TCR beta chain. Antigen specificity is unknown. The data stem from a study of CD8 T cells in Susac syndrome. Study-wide results and limits: The authors acknowledged that their TCR sequencing and HLA analysis involved a relatively small number of individuals.

The sequenced target, TCR beta, came from blood CD8+ and CD4+ T cells. This CDR3 has 13 amino acids. Germline CDR1 SQVTM, CDR2 ANQGSEA. V was pared by 5 bases and J by 4 bases, with 12 bases between. Random hexamers were used to reverse transcribe an amount of about 0.45 to 1 ug RNA. Amplification of the TCR beta CDR3 was carried out by immunoSEQ multiplex PCR, which spanned a total of 54 Vbeta and 13 Jbeta segments. From the immunoSEQ multiplex PCR reads, TCRdb called clonotypes with MiXCR, one entry per CDR3 protein. This sample has 200,000 to 250,000 distinct CDR3 sequences, with approximately 95% found just once.

The chain recombines TRBV29-1 with TRBJ1-5; D perhaps matches TRBD1 (5 bases). Sequencing was performed on CD4+ T cells from PBMCs. The source is a human donor with multiple sclerosis. CDR3 in DNA: TGCAGCGTTCCGGGGACTGGGAATCAGCCCCAGCATTTT. Amino acid sequence: CSVPGTGNQPQHF.